This TCR beta chain was retrieved from a study of Ad26.COV2.S vaccination and SARS-CoV-2 variants. General study points: Comparability of non-spike TCR breadth was observed across vaccine and placebo recipients.

Using immunoSEQ multiplex PCR, the repertoire was profiled, and TCRdb retains in-frame clones only, with some absent. Found here are hundreds of thousands of clones, about nine tenths of them singletons; the top ten hold around 3.5%. Germline CDR1 and CDR2: KGHSH and LQKENI. The trim removed 4 bases at V and 8 bases at J, leaving 8 bases unmatched. The CDR3 sequence is 15 residues long. Specified treatment: 19 received Ad26.COV2.S at low or high dose, single or two shots; roughly five received placebo; per-sample allocation not given. Following the first vaccine or placebo injection, samples were taken on day 63. As regards this clone: The antigen remains undetermined.

This chain joins TRBV18 and TRBJ2-1; 10 nucleotides line up with TRBD1. The specimen comprised peripheral blood, sampled in a trial of Ad26.COV2.S vaccine versus placebo. The source of this sequence is a person between 18 and 65 years old who received the Ad26.COV2.S COVID-19 vaccine or a placebo. This CDR3 is CASSQDRGMWDEQFF. For the CDR3, the DNA is TGTGCCAGCTCACAGGACAGGGGGATGTGGGATGAGCAGTTCTTC.